This is a list of T cell receptor beta chains from one sample in a study of post-analysis software for immune sequencing data. MiXCR was run by TCRdb on the PCR reads, yielding one entry per CDR3 protein. The profile covers 400,000 to 500,000 distinct CDR3 sequences, with approximately 38% appearing a single time and about 8% taken by the ten largest. The specimen was blood. The source is a girl aged 2-10 years with multiple sclerosis. CDR3s include the opening cysteine and the closing phenylalanine or tryptophan. A D gene is named only where the DNA matches it firmly. Size is stated for part of the rows, as once, few or many counts, or as a class when the clone is expanded.

-	TRBV28	TRBJ2-5	TRBD2	TGTGCCAGCAGTGCCTCCTTACTAGCGGGGCGGGGGGAGACCCAGTACTTC	CASSASLLAGRGETQYF
-	TRBV9	TRBJ2-5	-	TGTGCCAGCAGCGTAGAAGACAACCCCAGGGAGACCCAGTACTTC	CASSVEDNPRETQYF
-	TRBV20-1	TRBJ1-2	TRBD1	TGCAGTGCTAGGCAACAGGGGGGAACCTCCTATGACTATGGCTACACCTTC	CSARQQGGTSYDYGYTF
few	TRBV20-1	TRBJ2-5	-	TGCAGTGCTAATGGGGGGCCGGTGGAGACCCAGTACTTC	CSANGGPVETQYF
few	TRBV18	TRBJ2-7	TRBD1	TGTGCCAGCTCACCCGGGACAGGGGTAAACGAGCAGTACTTC	CASSPGTGVNEQYF
-	TRBV6-1	TRBJ2-3	-	TGTGCCAGCAGGGCTGGACTTAGCACAGATACGCAGTATTTT	CASRAGLSTDTQYF
-	TRBV2	TRBJ1-5	-	TGTGCCAGCAGTGACCAGGGGTTTAGGAGTCAGCCCCAGCATTTT	CASSDQGFRSQPQHF
-	TRBV29-1	TRBJ2-5	-	TGCAGGGGGTGGGTAGGGGCAGAGACCCAGTACTTC	CRGWVGAETQYF
-	TRBV20-1	TRBJ2-1	-	TGCAGTGCCGCGGACACCCAATCCGGCCATTTTCTCGAGCAGTTCTTC	CSAADTQSGHFLEQFF
-	TRBV7-2	TRBJ2-1	TRBD2	TGTGCCAGCAGCTTAGTAGGGCTAGCGGGTAACAATGAGCAGTTCTTC	CASSLVGLAGNNEQFF
-	TRBV27	TRBJ2-1	TRBD2	TGTGCCAGCAGCCTCTGGGCGGGAGGGGATGAGCAGTTCTTC	CASSLWAGGDEQFF
few	TRBV27	TRBJ2-3	TRBD1	TGTGCCAGCAAGTATACCGGGACAGGGATGGGAGGTACGCAGTATTTT	CASKYTGTGMGGTQYF
few	TRBV7-3	TRBJ2-1	TRBD2	TGTGCCAGCAGCTTAACCCTAGCGGGAGGGCCGGATGAGCAGTTCTTC	CASSLTLAGGPDEQFF
-	TRBV6-6	TRBJ1-1	-	TGTGCCAGCAGTTACTCGACAGGATTGGCTTTCTTT	CASSYSTGLAFF
-	TRBV12-3/TRBV12-4	TRBJ1-4	-	TGTGCCAGCAGTTTAGATGCACTAATAAGGGAAAAACTGTTTTTT	CASSLDALIREKLFF
few	TRBV6-5	TRBJ2-7	-	TGTGCCAGCAGTTACTCTTGGGGTTACGAGCAGTACTTC	CASSYSWGYEQYF
few	TRBV29-1	TRBJ2-1	-	TGCAGCCCCGACCGCAGTTACAATGAGCAGTTCTTC	CSPDRSYNEQFF
-	TRBV7-3	TRBJ2-3	-	TGTGCCAGCAGCCCCCTGGGGGCAGATACGCAGTATTTT	CASSPLGADTQYF
-	TRBV5-1	TRBJ2-1	TRBD2	TGCGCCAGCAGCTTGGGACTAGCGGGGGGGCCAGTAAATGAGCAGTTCTTC	CASSLGLAGGPVNEQFF
few	TRBV7-6	TRBJ2-1	-	TGTGCCAGCAGCTTAGCGGTGGGACACAATGAGCAGTTCTTC	CASSLAVGHNEQFF
-	TRBV7-2	TRBJ2-5	-	TGTGCCAGCAGCCCGCGACAATTCCAAGAGACCCAGTACTTC	CASSPRQFQETQYF
few	TRBV28	TRBJ2-5	TRBD2	TGTGCCAGCAGTGCAGGCGCGGGAGGGCCAGGAGGGGAGCAGTACTTC	CASSAGAGGPGGEQYF
-	TRBV6-5	TRBJ1-1	-	TGTGCCAGCTCTGGGAGGGCGAGCACTGAAGCTTTCTTT	CASSGRASTEAFF
-	TRBV2	TRBJ2-3	-	TGTGCCAGCAGCCGCAGCGCCTACACAGATACGCAGTATTTT	CASSRSAYTDTQYF
few	TRBV29-1	TRBJ2-5	TRBD1	TGCAGCGTAGTAACAGGGGCAGGGGAGCAGTACTTC	CSVVTGAGEQYF
few	TRBV20-1	TRBJ1-2	-	TGCAGTGCTACACCTCCGCTGGGGGACTATGGCTACACCTTC	CSATPPLGDYGYTF
-	TRBV7-2	TRBJ2-1	-	TGTACCAGCAGCCTCCCCCGGGGAGGTCGCAATGAGCAGTTCTTC	CTSSLPRGGRNEQFF
-	TRBV5-1	TRBJ2-5	TRBD1	TGCGCCAGCAGCTTGAAACAGGGGTACGAGACCCAGTACTTC	CASSLKQGYETQYF
once	TRBV24-1	TRBJ1-1	-	TGTGCCACCCGTGGGGTATCGAACACTGAAGCTTTCTTT	CATRGVSNTEAFF
-	TRBV7-7	TRBJ2-1	TRBD1	TGTGCCAGCAGCTTAGACGGACAGGGTGGGAATGAGCAGTTCTTC	CASSLDGQGGNEQFF
few	TRBV29-1	TRBJ2-7	-	TGCAGCGTCGACGGGAGACAGGGTAGGGGCGAGCAGTACTTC	CSVDGRQGRGEQYF
-	TRBV24-1	TRBJ1-1	TRBD1	TGTGTCACCAGTGATCACCCTGGGACAGGGCCGAACACTGAAGCTTTCTTT	CVTSDHPGTGPNTEAFF
-	TRBV12-3/TRBV12-4	TRBJ2-7	TRBD1	TGTGCCAACACCGTCTCCGGACAGGGGGCTGGGGAGCAGTACTTC	CANTVSGQGAGEQYF
-	TRBV6-6	TRBJ1-4	-	TGTGCCAGCAGTTATGTAACAGGGAACGAAAAACTGTTTTTT	CASSYVTGNEKLFF
-	TRBV5-5	TRBJ1-5	-	TGTGCCAGCAGCCCGGGCGCCGGGGTAAGGCAGCCCCAGCATTTT	CASSPGAGVRQPQHF
once	TRBV28	TRBJ2-7	-	TGTGCCGGCAGTTTAAGGACTTGGGGCTACGAGCAGTACTTC	CAGSLRTWGYEQYF
-	TRBV7-2	TRBJ2-1	TRBD2	TGTGCCAGCAGCCTCGTGGGACTAGCATCCTACAATGAGCAGTTCTTC	CASSLVGLASYNEQFF
-	TRBV6-2/TRBV6-3	TRBJ2-7	TRBD2	TGTGCCAGCACGCTAGCGGGAACCTACGAGCAGTACTTC	CASTLAGTYEQYF
few	TRBV20-1	TRBJ1-2	-	TGCAGTGCAAAACCGCTCGACTCAGGGGAACGGGGCTACACCTTC	CSAKPLDSGERGYTF
-	TRBV6-5	TRBJ2-5	-	TGTGCCAGCAGTCCCGGGGTGACCCAGTACTTC	CASSPGVTQYF
-	TRBV6-6	TRBJ1-2	-	TGTGCCAGCGTCCCGGATAAAAGTCCCTTGGGGATTTATGGCTACACCTTC	CASVPDKSPLGIYGYTF